The sample holds a few counts of the clone carrying this T cell receptor (beta chain). TCRdb used MiXCR to reprocess the RT-PCR reads, holding one entry per CDR3 protein. The sample holds about 410,000 distinct CDR3 sequences, 16% seen once. The data were obtained in a study of patients and donors after allogeneic stem cell transplantation. Sample: blood, either unsorted or a sorted T cell fraction (not recorded which). This clonotype was obtained from a human donor who was either an allogeneic HSCT recipient or a stem cell or donor lymphocyte infusion donor (not recorded which). It is not recorded whose cells these are; they may come from a transplant donor.

The CDR3 loop is CASSQRARPTDTQYF. The CDR3 DNA sequence: TGTGCCAGCAGCCAACGGGCTCGCCCCACAGATACGCAGTATTTT. The V and J genes are TRBV3-1 and TRBJ2-3; no clear D. CDR1 LGHDT and CDR2 YNNKEL come from the germline V gene (reference sequence). This CDR3 contains 15 residues. Trimming shortened V by 2 bases and J by 2 bases, and 11 bases separated the two germline ends.